This T cell receptor beta chain derives from a study of T cell responses to AZD1222 COVID-19 vaccine. Study-wide results and caveats: Repertoire collection took place solely once the T cell response had peaked.

Germline V gene sequence: CDR1 SQVTM, CDR2 ANQGSEA. V shed 2 bases, J shed 5 bases, and the junction held 14 bases outside the gene matches. The CDR3 totals 16 residues. As to this clone: The antigen remains undetermined.

Produced via immunoSEQ multiplex PCR; TCRdb's table is partial and in-frame only. The sample contains approximately 180,000 clones, 87% of which appear only once. The clonotype originates from an adult in good health. The chain uses TRBV29-1 and TRBJ1-2; 7 bases map to TRBD1. Sample: peripheral blood, taken on day 0 of AZD1222 vaccination. The CDR3 coding sequence is TGCAGCGTTGAACGGGACAGCCTGGGGTGGGGGTATGGCTACACCTTC. It translates to CSVERDSLGWGYGYTF.